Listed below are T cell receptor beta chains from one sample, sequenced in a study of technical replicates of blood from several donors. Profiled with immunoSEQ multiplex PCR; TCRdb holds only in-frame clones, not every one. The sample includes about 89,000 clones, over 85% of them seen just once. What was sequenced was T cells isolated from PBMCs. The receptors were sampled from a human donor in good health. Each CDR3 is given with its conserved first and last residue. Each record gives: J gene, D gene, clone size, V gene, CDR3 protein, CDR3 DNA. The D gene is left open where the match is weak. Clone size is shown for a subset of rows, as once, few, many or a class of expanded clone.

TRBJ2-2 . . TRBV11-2 CASSPLSGAHTGELFF TGTGCCAGCAGCCCCCTGTCAGGGGCGCACACCGGGGAGCTGTTTTTT
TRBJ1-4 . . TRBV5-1 CASSPSPDRPNEKLFF TGCGCCAGCAGCCCCTCCCCGGACAGACCTAATGAAAAACTGTTTTTT
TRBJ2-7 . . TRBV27 CASSYTSDNSYEQYF TGTGCCAGCAGTTATACCTCAGACAATTCCTACGAGCAGTACTTC
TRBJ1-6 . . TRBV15 CATSTTISYNSPLHF TGTGCCACCAGCACAACAATCTCCTATAATTCACCCCTCCACTTT
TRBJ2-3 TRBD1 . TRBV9 CASSVGAGGGTDTQYF TGTGCCAGCAGCGTAGGGGCAGGGGGTGGCACAGATACGCAGTATTTT
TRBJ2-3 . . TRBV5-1 CASSLAQGPTDTQYF TGCGCCAGCAGCTTGGCGCAGGGGCCCACAGATACGCAGTATTTT
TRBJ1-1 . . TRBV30 CAWSVPGGSEAFF TGTGCCTGGAGTGTACCCGGGGGATCTGAAGCTTTCTTT
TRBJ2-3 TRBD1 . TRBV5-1 CASALTGTGTDTQYF TGCGCCAGCGCTCTCACCGGGACAGGGACAGATACGCAGTATTTT
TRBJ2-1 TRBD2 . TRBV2 CASVGGGVYNEQFF TGTGCCAGCGTGGGCGGGGGGGTCTACAATGAGCAGTTCTTC
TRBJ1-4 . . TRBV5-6 CASSLGGGSMELFF TGTGCCAGCAGCTTGGGAGGGGGATCTATGGAACTGTTTTTT
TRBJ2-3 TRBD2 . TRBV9 CASSVVFGGGTDTQYF TGTGCCAGCAGCGTAGTATTTGGGGGGGGCACAGATACGCAGTATTTT
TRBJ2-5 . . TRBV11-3 CASSAPGTQYF TGTGCCAGCAGCGCCCCCGGGACCCAGTACTTC
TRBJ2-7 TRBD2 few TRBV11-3 CASSLDSGTALNEQYF TGTGCCAGCAGCTTAGATAGCGGGACGGCCCTGAACGAGCAGTACTTC
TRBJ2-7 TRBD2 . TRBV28 CASSLSWDYRYEQYF TGTGCCAGCAGTTTATCGTGGGACTACCGATACGAGCAGTACTTC
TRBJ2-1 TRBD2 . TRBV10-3 CAISESQRGVNEQFF TGTGCCATCAGTGAGTCTCAGCGGGGGGTCAATGAGCAGTTCTTC
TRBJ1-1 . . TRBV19 CATYLQGRRTEAFF TGTGCCACCTACCTACAGGGACGGCGCACTGAAGCTTTCTTT
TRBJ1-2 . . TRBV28 CASSSKGQRFSYTF TGTGCCAGCAGTTCTAAGGGGCAGCGATTTTCCTACACCTTC
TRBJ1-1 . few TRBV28 CASSLAFGQRQQAFF TGTGCCAGCAGTTTAGCGTTCGGACAGAGGCAGCAAGCTTTCTTT
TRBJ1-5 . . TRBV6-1 CASTLAMSNQPQHF TGTGCCAGCACGTTAGCAATGAGCAATCAGCCCCAGCATTTT
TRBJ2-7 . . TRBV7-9 CASSFTEIPPHEQYF TGTGCCAGCAGCTTTACAGAAATCCCCCCCCACGAGCAGTACTTC
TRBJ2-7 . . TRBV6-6 CASSWSSGSSYEQYF TGTGCCAGCAGTTGGAGTAGCGGAAGCTCCTACGAGCAGTACTTC
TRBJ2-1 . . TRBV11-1 CASSSVLSSYNEQFF TGTGCCAGCAGCAGTGTACTGAGCTCCTACAATGAGCAGTTCTTC
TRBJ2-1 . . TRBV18 CASSLENRYNEQFF TGTGCCAGCTCACTAGAGAATCGCTACAATGAGCAGTTCTTC
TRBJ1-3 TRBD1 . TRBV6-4 CASTRDRGPFFGNTIYF TGTGCCAGCACCCGGGACAGGGGGCCTTTCTTCGGAAACACCATATATTTT
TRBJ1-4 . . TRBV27 CASSLFWQNEKLFF TGTGCCAGCAGTTTATTCTGGCAGAATGAAAAACTGTTTTTT
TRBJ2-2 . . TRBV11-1 CASSPRRLVNTGELFF TGTGCCAGCAGCCCCCGCCGACTAGTAAACACCGGGGAGCTGTTTTTT
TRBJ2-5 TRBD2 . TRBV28 CASSSLSKREGRSTQETQYF TGTGCCAGCAGTTCTCTCTCGAAGCGGGAGGGCAGGAGTACCCAAGAGACCCAGTACTTC
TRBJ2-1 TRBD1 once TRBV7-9 CASSPGTGNTVRFF TGTGCCAGCAGCCCCGGGACAGGGAACACAGTAAGGTTCTTC
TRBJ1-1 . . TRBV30 CACGEVNTEAFF TGTGCCTGTGGGGAGGTGAACACTGAAGCTTTCTTT